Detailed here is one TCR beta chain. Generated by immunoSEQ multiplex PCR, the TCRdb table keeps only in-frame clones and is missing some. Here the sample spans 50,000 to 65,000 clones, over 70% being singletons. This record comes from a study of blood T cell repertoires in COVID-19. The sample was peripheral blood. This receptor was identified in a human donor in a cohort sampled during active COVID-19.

The CDR3 spells CSVQASYNEQFF. As DNA, the CDR3 is TGCAGCGTTCAGGCCTCATACAATGAGCAGTTCTTC. The chain employs TRBV29-1 and TRBJ2-1; D remains ambiguous. Germline V lookup: CDR1 SQVTM, CDR2 ANQGSEA. The CDR3 has 12 residues. V was trimmed by 5 bases and J by 4 bases, leaving 9 bases between them.